These 10 T cell receptor beta chains share one sample of origin, sequenced in a study of blood T cells in healthy people across ages. A J-beta primer mix and a sample-barcoded 5' primer were used in a second PCR of about 7 to 12 cycles. TCRdb independently ran MiXCR on the 5' RACE reads; one entry per CDR3 protein. The profile shows about 1,600,000 distinct CDR3 sequences, 42% of them singletons. Sequenced input: blood. The source of these receptors is a woman younger than 30 in good health.

The chain carries TRBV4-2 and TRBJ1-1; D gene ambiguous. Trimming shortened V by 0 bases and J by 0 bases, and 17 bases separated the two germline ends. This CDR3 comprises 18 residues. Germline loops: CDR1 LGHNA, CDR2 YNFKEQ. CDR3 region: CASSQEIYGSRLNTEAFF. The CDR3 nucleotides are TGTGCCAGCAGCCAAGAGATTTATGGGTCCCGTTTGAACACTGAAGCTTTCTTT.

The chain joins TRBV4-1 to TRBJ1-6; TRBD1 agrees at 8 bases. The CDR3 runs to 14 residues. Germline CDR1 MGHRA, CDR2 YSYEKL. V shed 1 base, J shed 13 bases, and the junction held 6 bases outside the gene matches. Here the CDR3 DNA reads TGCGCCAGCAGCCAAGGGACAGGGTTTACCCCCCTCCACTTT. Protein sequence: CASSQGTGFTPLHF.

The sample holds a few counts of this clonotype. The chain joins TRBV2 to TRBJ2-7; 8 bases line up with TRBD2. Germline CDR1 reads SNHLY; CDR2 reads FYNNEI. The CDR3 is 14 residues long. V shed 6 bases, J shed 0 bases, and the junction held 4 bases outside the gene matches. The CDR3 region is CASRLTSGSYEQYF. The CDR3 DNA reads as TGTGCCAGCAGACTAACTAGCGGCTCCTACGAGCAGTACTTC.

This clonotype was recorded many times. The chain links TRBV10-3 to TRBJ2-3, with 11 bases identical to TRBD1. The CDR3 length is 16 residues. Trimming at V came to 4 bases and at J to 4 bases, leaving 7 bases not matched to a gene. CDR1 ENHRY and CDR2 SYGVKD come from the germline V gene. CDR3 residues: CAISGAGQGESDTQYF. The CDR3 DNA is TGTGCCATCAGTGGCGCGGGACAGGGGGAATCAGATACGCAGTATTTT.

This clonotype was seen a handful of times. The chain couples TRBV29-1 to TRBJ1-2, with TRBD1 as a possible D gene (5 bases). Deletions cut 1 base from V and 8 bases from J, with 14 bases between. CDR1 SQVTM and CDR2 ANQGSEA come from the germline V gene. The CDR3 has 13 residues. The CDR3 DNA reads TGCAGCGTTGAAGTGGCCAGGGTGAGAGGCTACACCTTC. Translation: CSVEVARVRGYTF.

This rearrangement joins TRBV27 to TRBJ1-1; D possibly corresponds to TRBD1 (5 bases). Germline assignment: CDR1 MNHEY and CDR2 SMNVEV (reference sequence). The V and J ends lost 9 bases and 5 bases respectively, with 10 bases between them. The CDR3 sequence is 11 residues long. In DNA, the CDR3 is TGTGCCAGTCAGGGTCTTACTGAAGCTTTCTTT. It is translated as CASQGLTEAFF.

The chain uses TRBV6-1 and TRBJ2-1, with 9 positions matching TRBD2. CDR1 is MNHNS and CDR2 is SASEGT in the germline V gene. The CDR3 has 18 amino acids. V lost 6 bases and J lost 5; bases outside the gene matches: 17. This CDR3 is CASRTTYSQGLAHNEQFF. In nucleotides, the CDR3 is TGTGCCAGCAGAACAACCTATTCCCAGGGACTAGCCCACAATGAGCAGTTCTTC.

This clonotype was counted once. V and J are TRBV7-9 and TRBJ2-7, with 11 bases that match TRBD1. Trimming at V came to 5 bases and at J to 7 bases, leaving 13 bases not matched to a gene. Germline CDR1 and CDR2: SEHNR and FQNEAQ (reference sequence). The CDR3 runs to 16 residues. The CDR3 coding sequence is TGTGCCAGCAGCCCCGGGACAGGGGGACATTACAATGAGCAGTACTTC. It specifies CASSPGTGGHYNEQYF.

The CDR3 reads CASSQKVRGLDTVHTQYF. For the CDR3, the DNA is TGTGCCAGCAGCCAAAAGGTCCGGGGACTAGATACGGTTCATACGCAGTATTTT. This chain joins TRBV4-2 and TRBJ2-3; 8 nucleotides agree with TRBD2. The CDR3 runs 18 residues. V lost 2 bases and J lost 7; bases outside the gene matches: 17. CDR1 is LGHNA and CDR2 is YNFKEQ in the germline V gene.

This chain uses TRBV25-1 with TRBJ2-5; TRBD2 aligns across 8 bases. Near its end, the DNA agrees better with TRBJ2-7, so the J call may be wrong. The germline gives CDR1 MGHDK, CDR2 SYGVNS. The CDR3 has 18 amino acids. The CDR3 DNA follows: TGTGCCAGCAACCTCACCTTCGTAAGCGGGAGATTCCCCTACGAGCAGTACTTC. Translating it yields CASNLTFVSGRFPYEQYF.